This T cell receptor beta chain was sequenced during a study of CD8 T cells in ankylosing spondylitis. The study, taken as a whole, reports: Past research had described some motif variants in reactive arthritis synovial fluid and blood.

This clonotype was seen a few times. Its specificity is unknown. Each CDR3 protein is one row after TCRdb ran MiXCR on the 5' RACE reads. Of about 240,000 distinct CDR3 sequences in the sample, roughly a tenth are singletons; the top ten hold roughly 6.8%. The CDR3 runs to 16 residues. Trimming at V came to 0 bases and at J to 6 bases, leaving 7 bases not matched to a gene. Germline V gene lookup returns CDR1 SGHRS and CDR2 YFSETQ. The receptor's source is a male donor with ankylosing spondylitis or in good health (not recorded which). The sequenced sample consisted of blood, either unsorted or a sorted T cell fraction (not recorded which). The chain joins TRBV5-1 to TRBJ2-1; TRBD1 matches 9 bases. The CDR3 nucleotides are TGCGCCAGCAGCTTGGGGGTTCGGGACAGGGTCAATGAGCAGTTCTTC. It is translated as CASSLGVRDRVNEQFF.